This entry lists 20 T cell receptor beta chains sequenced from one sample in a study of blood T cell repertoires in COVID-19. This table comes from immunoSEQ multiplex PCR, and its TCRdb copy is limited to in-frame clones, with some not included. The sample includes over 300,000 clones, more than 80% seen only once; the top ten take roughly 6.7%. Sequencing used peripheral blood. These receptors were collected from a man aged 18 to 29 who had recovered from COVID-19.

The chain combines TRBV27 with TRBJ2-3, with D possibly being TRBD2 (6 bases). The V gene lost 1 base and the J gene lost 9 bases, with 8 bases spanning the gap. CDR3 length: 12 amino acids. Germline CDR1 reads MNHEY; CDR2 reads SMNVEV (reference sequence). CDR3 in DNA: TGTGCCAGCAGTTTATGGGGGGAGACGCAGTATTTT. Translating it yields CASSLWGETQYF.

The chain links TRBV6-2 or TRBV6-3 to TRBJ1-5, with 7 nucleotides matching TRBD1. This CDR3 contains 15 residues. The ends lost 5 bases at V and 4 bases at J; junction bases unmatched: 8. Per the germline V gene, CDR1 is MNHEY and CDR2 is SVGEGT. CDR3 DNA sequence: TGTGCCAGCAGTCTCGACCGGGACAGAAATCAGCCCCAGCATTTT. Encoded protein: CASSLDRDRNQPQHF.

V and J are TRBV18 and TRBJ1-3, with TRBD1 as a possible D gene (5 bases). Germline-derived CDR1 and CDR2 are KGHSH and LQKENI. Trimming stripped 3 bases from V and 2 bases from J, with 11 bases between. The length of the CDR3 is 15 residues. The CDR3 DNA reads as TGTGCCAGCTCACCCTATTCGACAGCTGGAAACACCATATATTTT. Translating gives CASSPYSTAGNTIYF.

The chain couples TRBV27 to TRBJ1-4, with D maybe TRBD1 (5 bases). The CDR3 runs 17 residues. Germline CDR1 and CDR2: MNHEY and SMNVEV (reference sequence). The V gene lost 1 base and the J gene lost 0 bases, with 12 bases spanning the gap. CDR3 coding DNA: TGTGCCAGCAGTTTATATGGACACCTCGCAACTAATGAAAAACTGTTTTTT. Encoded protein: CASSLYGHLATNEKLFF.

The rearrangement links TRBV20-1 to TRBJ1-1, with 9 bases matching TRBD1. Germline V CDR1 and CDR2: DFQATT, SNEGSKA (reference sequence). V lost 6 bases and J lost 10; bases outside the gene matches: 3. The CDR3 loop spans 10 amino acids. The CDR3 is CSAIQGAAFF. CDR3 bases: TGCAGTGCCATACAGGGGGCAGCTTTCTTT.

CDR3 sequence reads: CASSPIGGINQPQHF. The CDR3 nucleotides are TGTGCCAGTAGTCCCATAGGGGGTATCAATCAGCCCCAGCATTTT. The chain uses TRBV19 and TRBJ1-5, with TRBD1 as a possible D gene (6 bases). This CDR3 has 15 amino acids. Germline assignment: CDR1 LNHDA and CDR2 SQIVND (reference sequence). V lost 5 bases and J lost 3, with 14 bases in between.

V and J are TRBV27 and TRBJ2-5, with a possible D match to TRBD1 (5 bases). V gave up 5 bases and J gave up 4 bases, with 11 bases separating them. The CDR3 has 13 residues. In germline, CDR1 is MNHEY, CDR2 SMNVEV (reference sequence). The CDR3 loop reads CASSPKGPETQYF. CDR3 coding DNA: TGTGCCAGCAGTCCCAAGGGGCCAGAGACCCAGTACTTC.

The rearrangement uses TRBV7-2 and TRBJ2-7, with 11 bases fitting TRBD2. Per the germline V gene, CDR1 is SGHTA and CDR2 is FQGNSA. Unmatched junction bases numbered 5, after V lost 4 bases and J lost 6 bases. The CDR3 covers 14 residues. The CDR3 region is CASSSGTSGREQYF. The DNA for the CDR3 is TGTGCCAGCAGCTCCGGGACTAGCGGCCGCGAGCAGTACTTC.

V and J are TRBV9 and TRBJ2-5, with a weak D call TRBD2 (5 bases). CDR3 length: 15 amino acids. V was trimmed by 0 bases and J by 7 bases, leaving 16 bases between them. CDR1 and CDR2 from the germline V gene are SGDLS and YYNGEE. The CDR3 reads CASSVGAEAARTQYF. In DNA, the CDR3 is TGTGCCAGCAGCGTAGGGGCGGAGGCTGCGAGGACCCAGTACTTC.

CDR3 nucleotide sequence: TGCGCCAGCAGCTTGGCCGTCGGCGGTCAAGAGACCCAGTACTTC. It encodes CASSLAVGGQETQYF. The chain carries TRBV5-1 and TRBJ2-5; D is unclear. Germline V gives CDR1 SGHRS, CDR2 YFSETQ. The CDR3 runs 15 residues. Trimming removed 0 bases at V and 2 bases at J, with 11 bases between.

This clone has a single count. The CDR3 loop is CASKHGTGYNNEQFF. CDR3 bases: TGTGCCAGCAAACACGGGACAGGGTATAACAATGAGCAGTTCTTC. The V gene is TRBV6-5, the J gene TRBJ2-1; 9 bases match TRBD1. Germline trimming cut 7 bases from V and 5 bases from J; bases unmatched to any gene: 9. CDR1 is MNHEY and CDR2 is SVGAGI in the germline V gene. The CDR3 runs to 15 residues.

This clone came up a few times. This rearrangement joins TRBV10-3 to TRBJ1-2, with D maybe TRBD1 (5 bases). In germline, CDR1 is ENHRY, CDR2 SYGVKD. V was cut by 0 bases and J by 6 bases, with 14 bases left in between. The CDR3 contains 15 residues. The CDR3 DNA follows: TGTGCCATCAGTGAGTCGCCAGGGAAGGTGGATGGCTACACCTTC. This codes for CAISESPGKVDGYTF.

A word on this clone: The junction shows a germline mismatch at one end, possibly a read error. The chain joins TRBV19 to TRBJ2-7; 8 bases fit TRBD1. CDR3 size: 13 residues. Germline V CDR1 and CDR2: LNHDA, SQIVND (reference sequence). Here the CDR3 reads CATWTGWSSEQYF. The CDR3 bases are TGTGCCACCTGGACAGGGTGGTCCTCCGAGCAGTACTTC.

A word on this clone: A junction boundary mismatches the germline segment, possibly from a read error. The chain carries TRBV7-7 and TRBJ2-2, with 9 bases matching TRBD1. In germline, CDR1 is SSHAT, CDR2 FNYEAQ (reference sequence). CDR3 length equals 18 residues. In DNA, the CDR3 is TGTGCTAGCAGCTTATCAACGACGGGACAGGGAAACACCGGGGAGCTGTTTTTT. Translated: CASSLSTTGQGNTGELFF.

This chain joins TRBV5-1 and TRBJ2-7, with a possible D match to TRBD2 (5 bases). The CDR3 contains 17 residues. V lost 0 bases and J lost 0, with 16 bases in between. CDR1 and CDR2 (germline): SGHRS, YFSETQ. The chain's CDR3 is CASSLAVGDPRSYEQYF. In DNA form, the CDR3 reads TGCGCCAGCAGCTTGGCCGTCGGGGATCCCCGCTCCTACGAGCAGTACTTC. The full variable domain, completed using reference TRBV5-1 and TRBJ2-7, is KAGVTQTPRYLIKTRGQQVTLSCSPISGHRSVSWYQQTPGQGLQFLFEYFSETQRNKGNFPGRFSGRQFSNSRSEMNVSTLELGDSALYLCASSLAVGDPRSYEQYFGPGTRLTVT.

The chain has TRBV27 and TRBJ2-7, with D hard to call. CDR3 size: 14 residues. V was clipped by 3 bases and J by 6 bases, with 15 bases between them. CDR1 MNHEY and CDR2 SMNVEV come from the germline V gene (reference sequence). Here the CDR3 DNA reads TGTGCCAGCAGTTTGGCTAGTGTAGATGGCGAGCAGTACTTC. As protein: CASSLASVDGEQYF.

CDR3 coding DNA: TGTGCCAGCAGTTTAGAGGGTAATTCACCCCTCCACTTT. The encoded protein is CASSLEGNSPLHF. The gene calls are TRBV27 and TRBJ1-6; D is ambiguous. This CDR3 spans 13 amino acids. Deletions cut 2 bases from V and 6 bases from J, with 5 bases between. The germline V gene encodes CDR1 MNHEY and CDR2 SMNVEV (reference sequence).

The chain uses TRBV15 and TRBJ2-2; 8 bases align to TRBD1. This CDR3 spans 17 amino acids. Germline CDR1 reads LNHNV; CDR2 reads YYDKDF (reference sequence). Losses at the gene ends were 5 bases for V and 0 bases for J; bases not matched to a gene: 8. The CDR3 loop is CATSSVVGQANTGELFF. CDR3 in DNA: TGTGCCACCAGCTCAGTGGTGGGACAGGCGAACACCGGGGAGCTGTTTTTT.

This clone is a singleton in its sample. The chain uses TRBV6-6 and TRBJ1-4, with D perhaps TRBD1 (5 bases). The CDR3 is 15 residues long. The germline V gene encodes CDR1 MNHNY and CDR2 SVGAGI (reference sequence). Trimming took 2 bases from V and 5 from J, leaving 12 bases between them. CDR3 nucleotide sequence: TGTGCCAGCAGTTACCCGGCCAGGGTGAATGAAAAACTGTTTTTT. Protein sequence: CASSYPARVNEKLFF.

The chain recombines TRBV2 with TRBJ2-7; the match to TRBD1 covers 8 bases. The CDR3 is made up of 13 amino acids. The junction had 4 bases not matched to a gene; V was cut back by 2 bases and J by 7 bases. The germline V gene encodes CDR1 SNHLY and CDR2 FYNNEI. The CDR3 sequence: CASSERTGWEQYF. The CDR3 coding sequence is TGTGCCAGCAGTGAAAGGACAGGGTGGGAGCAGTACTTC.